This T cell receptor (beta chain) was retrieved from a study of neurological immune-mediated disorders. General observations from the study: Phylogenetic grouping assigned the repertoires of 18 of 34 multiple sclerosis patients to a single related-CDR3 cluster, which may represent a signature. Patients with HTLV-1-associated myelopathy had the highest level of TCR clonal expansion, whereas patients with multiple sclerosis had the lowest level, falling beneath the level found in healthy controls.

Ten or more counts support this clonotype. What it binds is unknown. The authors made cDNA by 5'RACE with 10-nucleotide random UMIs. Every sequencing run generated over 170 million TCR-beta sequences from 15-18 subjects. One entry per CDR3 protein, called by TCRdb with MiXCR from the 5' RACE reads. The sample yields roughly 65,000 distinct CDR3 sequences, 4.1% seen once. The specimen sequenced was PBMCs. The clonotype was recovered from a man in his fifties with multiple sclerosis.

The CDR3 region has the DNA TGTGCCAGCAGCCTCCGACTCTTGGGGGGCTGGGCCGGGGAGCTGTTTTTT. Amino acid sequence: CASSLRLLGGWAGELFF. This chain links TRBV5-6 with TRBJ2-2; D tentatively reads TRBD1 or TRBD2 (6 bases each). V was cut by 4 bases and J by 6 bases, with 22 bases left in between. The germline V gene has CDR1 SGHDT and CDR2 YYEEEE. The CDR3 totals 17 residues.